The 27 T cell receptor beta chains presented below share a single source sample, sequenced in a study of patients and donors after allogeneic stem cell transplantation. TCRdb re-called the RT-PCR reads through MiXCR, storing one row per CDR3 protein. This sample yields 9,000 to 10,000 distinct CDR3 sequences, of which roughly 5.9% are seen a single time; about 24% belongs to the top ten. Sample: blood, either unsorted or a sorted T cell fraction (not recorded which). All receptors come from a human donor who was either an allogeneic HSCT recipient or a stem cell or donor lymphocyte infusion donor (not recorded which). It is not recorded whose cells these are; they may come from a transplant donor.

V is TRBV20-1 and J is TRBJ1-2; weak D call: TRBD1 (5 bases). The CDR3 is 13 amino acids. CDR1 DFQATT and CDR2 SNEGSKA come from the germline V gene (reference sequence). Trimming removed 3 bases at V and 3 bases at J, with 11 bases between. In DNA, the CDR3 is TGCAGTGCTAGGGGGCTTGGGGACTATGGCTACACCTTC. Residues: CSARGLGDYGYTF.

This clonotype has a count of ten or more. The J gene is TRBJ1-4, the V gene TRBV27; tentative D call: TRBD1 (6 bases). This CDR3 has 17 residues. V was shortened by 4 bases and J by 7 bases, with 22 bases between the two germline ends. Germline CDR1 reads MNHEY; CDR2 reads SMNVEV (reference sequence). CDR3 sequence: CASSSSLFGGQVEKLFF. The DNA for the CDR3 is TGTGCCAGCAGTTCCTCTCTGTTTGGGGGGCAGGTTGAAAAACTGTTTTTT.

V and J are TRBV4-3 and TRBJ2-1; 12 nucleotides align to TRBD2. The J segment lost 7 bases and the V segment lost 4 bases, leaving 14 bases of the junction unmatched. Germline V gene lookup returns CDR1 LGHNA and CDR2 YSLEER. The CDR3 extends over 18 amino acids. CDR3 nucleotides: TGCGCCAGCAGCCGAGTTAGCGTCAGTCTAGCGGGAGGGAATGAGCAGTTCTTC. Protein product: CASSRVSVSLAGGNEQFF.

Remarks on this clonotype: Its ends do not fully match the called genes, so a read error is possible. The chain carries TRBV20-1 and TRBJ2-1; either TRBD1 or TRBD2 may supply D (5 bases each). Per germline, CDR1 DFQATT and CDR2 SNEGSKA (reference sequence). The CDR3 runs to 11 residues. CDR3 sequence (DNA): TGCAGTGCTAAAGGGGACCTATCGAGGGTCTTC. It encodes CSAKGDLSRVF.

This clonotype occurred many times. This chain uses TRBV28 with TRBJ1-1; 8 bases are a match to TRBD1. V shed 3 bases, J shed 4 bases, and the junction held 13 bases outside the gene matches. The length of the CDR3 is 17 residues. CDR1 and CDR2 from the germline V gene are MDHEN and SYDVKM. The CDR3 is CASSFNGQGAWSTEAFF. CDR3 nucleotide sequence: TGTGCCAGCAGTTTTAATGGGCAGGGGGCCTGGAGCACTGAAGCTTTCTTT.

This clonotype counts as medium-sized. The chain recombines TRBV27 with TRBJ1-5; unclear D gene. Trimming stripped 2 bases from V and 6 bases from J, with 11 bases between. The CDR3 is 14 amino acids. Germline CDR1 MNHEY, CDR2 SMNVEV (reference sequence). The CDR3 protein is CASSLVGSGQPQHF. The CDR3 DNA sequence: TGTGCCAGCAGTTTAGTGGGGTCAGGTCAGCCCCAGCATTTT.

This clonotype was seen repeatedly, ten times or more. The J gene is TRBJ1-4, the V gene TRBV3-1; no firm D call. This CDR3 is 13 amino acids long. With 4 bases removed from V and 8 bases from J, the gap between germline ends came to 11 bases. CDR1 and CDR2 from the germline V gene are LGHDT and YNNKEL (reference sequence). The DNA of the CDR3 is TGTGCCAGCAGCCCTATCGGCAGGGAAAAACTGTTTTTT. Amino acid sequence: CASSPIGREKLFF.

In this sample, this clonotype is large. The gene calls are TRBV2 and TRBJ2-1, with a weak D call TRBD2 (6 bases). Trimming left V 6 bases short and J 0 bases short, with 15 bases between. The germline CDR1 and CDR2 sequences are SNHLY and FYNNEI. This CDR3 contains 16 residues. The CDR3 spells CASSALLALSYNEQFF. CDR3 DNA: TGTGCCAGCAGCGCCCTCCTAGCGCTCTCCTACAATGAGCAGTTCTTC.

This clonotype showed up just a few times. The rearrangement links TRBV7-2 to TRBJ2-3; 11 nucleotides align to TRBD2. Germline values: CDR1 SGHTA, CDR2 FQGNSA. The trim removed 5 bases at V and 3 bases at J, leaving 1 base unmatched. CDR3 length equals 14 residues. CDR3 bases: TGTGCCAGCAGCCCTAGCGGGAGGACAGATACGCAGTATTTT. Translating it yields CASSPSGRTDTQYF.

By share of the sample, this clonotype is medium-sized. Here the CDR3 DNA reads TGTGCCAGCAGTTTCGGCGGGAGTAGAGCAGATACGCAGTATTTT. The encoded protein is CASSFGGSRADTQYF. The chain joins TRBV28 to TRBJ2-3; 7 nucleotides align to TRBD2. This CDR3 is 15 amino acids long. Germline V gene sequence: CDR1 MDHEN, CDR2 SYDVKM. Trimming cost V 3 bases and J 4 bases; bases outside gene matches: 7.

The sample holds a few counts of this clonotype. This chain joins TRBV4-3 and TRBJ2-7; 7 positions match TRBD2. The germline CDR1 and CDR2 sequences are LGHNA and YSLEER. The CDR3 spans 17 residues. Trimming at V came to 1 base and at J to 0 bases, leaving 9 bases not matched to a gene. The CDR3 sequence: CASSQVLREDSSYEQYF. The CDR3, as DNA: TGCGCCAGCAGCCAAGTTTTACGGGAGGATAGCTCCTACGAGCAGTACTTC.

This clonotype was observed a handful of times. This chain uses TRBV11-3 with TRBJ2-1; 10 bases match TRBD2. Germline trimming cut 1 base from V and 7 bases from J; bases unmatched to any gene: 4. This CDR3 comprises 15 residues. The germline gives CDR1 SGHNT, CDR2 YENEEA. CDR3 nucleotide sequence: TGTGCCAGCAGCTTAGGAGCGGGAGGGTTAAATGAGCAGTTCTTC. It specifies CASSLGAGGLNEQFF.

Ten or more counts support this clonotype. J is TRBJ2-7 and V is TRBV7-3; 8 bases are shared with TRBD2. The CDR3 totals 16 residues. Germline assignment: CDR1 SGHTA and CDR2 FQGTGA. The ends lost 5 bases at V and 3 bases at J; junction bases unmatched: 12. CDR3: CASSPTGGTSHYEQYF. CDR3 coding DNA: TGTGCCAGCAGCCCTACGGGGGGGACTTCACACTACGAGCAGTACTTC.

This clonotype appeared a single time. This may come from a read error, since a much larger clone is one base off. The V call is TRBV6-2 or TRBV6-3, the J call TRBJ2-7, with D unresolved. Trimming removed 7 bases from V and 6 bases from J, with 16 bases in between. The germline V gene encodes CDR1 MNHEY and CDR2 SVGEGT. The CDR3 has 13 amino acids. CDR3 DNA sequence: TGTGCCAGCACCAACCGTCGACGCTGCGAGCAGTACTTC. Translated: CASTNRRRCEQYF.

By proportion, this clonotype is medium-sized (0.01 to 0.1%). The chain combines TRBV20-1 with TRBJ2-7, with TRBD2 matching 13 bases. The V gene's germline CDR1 is DFQATT and CDR2 SNEGSKA (reference sequence). Trimming took 0 bases from V and 0 from J; bases not matched to a gene: 11. The CDR3 loop spans 19 amino acids. Here the CDR3 reads CSARDLTGTSGDSSYEQYF. The CDR3 DNA follows: TGCAGTGCTAGAGATCTAACGGGGACTAGCGGGGACAGCTCCTACGAGCAGTACTTC.

As regards this clonotype: Mismatch with germline at one junction end may stem from a read error. The chain joins TRBV4-3 to TRBJ2-2; D is unclear. The CDR3 covers 14 residues. Looked up from germline, CDR1 is LGHNA and CDR2 is YSLEER. CDR3 sequence (DNA): TGCGTCAGCAGCCCCAACAGAAACACCGGGGAGCTGTTTTTT. Its translation is CVSSPNRNTGELFF.

This clonotype was counted ten times or more. The rearrangement links TRBV15 to TRBJ1-3; the match to TRBD1 covers 10 bases. The germline V gene encodes CDR1 LNHNV and CDR2 YYDKDF (reference sequence). There are 16 residues in the CDR3. V dropped 0 bases and J dropped 2; count of bases not matched to a gene: 1. In DNA form, the CDR3 reads TGTGCCACCAGCAGAGAAGGACAGGGGGCTGGAAACACCATATATTTT. Its translation is CATSREGQGAGNTIYF.

The table lists this clonotype with many counts. V and J are TRBV6-1 and TRBJ2-1, with D unclear. From germline, CDR1 is MNHNS and CDR2 SASEGT. This CDR3 has 14 amino acids. V shed 6 bases and J shed 5 bases, with 14 bases lying between them. For the CDR3, the DNA is TGTGCCAGCAGGAAACCGGACGGTCACAATGAGCAGTTCTTC. Encoded protein: CASRKPDGHNEQFF.

This clonotype was observed a few times. This rearrangement joins TRBV10-3 to TRBJ2-7; 7 bases fit TRBD1. Germline V gene lookup returns CDR1 ENHRY and CDR2 SYGVKD. The CDR3 covers 13 residues. V shed 6 bases, J shed 2 bases, and the junction held 4 bases outside the gene matches. The CDR3 here is CAIRGDRTYEQYF. CDR3 nucleotides: TGTGCCATCAGAGGGGACAGAACCTACGAGCAGTACTTC.

This clonotype showed up many times. V and J are TRBV11-2 and TRBJ1-1; tentative D call: TRBD1 (6 bases). Per germline, CDR1 SGHAT and CDR2 FQNNGV. Trimming left V 4 bases short and J 11 bases short, with 17 bases between. The CDR3 is 13 residues long. CDR3 nucleotide sequence: TGTGCCAGCAGCTCCTACAGGGCTGAGGCGGCTTTCTTT. Its protein product is CASSSYRAEAAFF. The full variable domain, with the rest looked up from reference TRBV11-2 and TRBJ1-1, is EAGVAQSPRYKIIEKRQSVAFWCNPISGHATLYWYQQILGQGPKLLIQFQNNGVVDDSQLPKDRFSAERLKGVDSTLKIQPAKLEDSAVYLCASSSYRAEAAFFGQGTRLTVV.

In this sample, this clonotype turned up many times. The rearrangement joins TRBV30 to TRBJ1-5; unclear D gene. Trimming took off 0 bases at V and 4 bases at J, with 7 bases between the two ends. The germline V gene encodes CDR1 GTSNPN and CDR2 SVGIG (reference sequence). The length of the CDR3 is 13 residues. DNA of the CDR3: TGTGCCTGGAGTGTACGGGGAAATCAGCCCCAGCATTTT. This gives the protein CAWSVRGNQPQHF. Filled out from reference TRBV30 and TRBJ1-5, the complete variable domain reads SQTIHQWPATLVQPVGSPLSLECTVEGTSNPNLYWYRQAAGRGLQLLFYSVGIGQISSEVPQNLSASRPQDRQFILSSKKLLLSDSGFYLCAWSVRGNQPQHFGDGTRLSIL.

The V gene is TRBV12-3 or TRBV12-4, the J gene TRBJ2-2; 9 nucleotides line up with TRBD2. Losses at the gene ends were 7 bases for V and 7 bases for J; bases not matched to a gene: 10. The CDR3 loop spans 15 amino acids. CDR3 sequence (DNA): TGTGCCAGCAATCCGGGACTAGCTAATGGCGGGGAGCTGTTTTTT. The encoded protein is CASNPGLANGGELFF.

In the case of this clonotype: A read error may be the cause here, since a much bigger clone is one base away. This sequence joins TRBV11-2 and TRBJ1-4; maybe TRBD1 (5 bases). V shed 6 bases and J shed 7 bases, with 18 bases lying between them. This CDR3 has 15 amino acids. CDR1 and CDR2 from the germline V gene are SGHAT and FQNNGV. CDR3 nucleotides: TGTGCCAGCAGACGGGCACGGGGCGTCTTTGAAAAACTGTTTTTT. It specifies CASRRARGVFEKLFF.

V usage is TRBV28 and J usage is TRBJ1-2, with TRBD1 as a possible D gene (6 bases). Looked up from germline, CDR1 is MDHEN and CDR2 is SYDVKM. The CDR3 spans 14 residues. V was shortened by 3 bases and J by 3 bases, with 11 bases between the two germline ends. CDR3 nucleotide sequence: TGTGCCAGCAGTTTGGGGGCCAGATACTATGGCTACACCTTC. This gives the protein CASSLGARYYGYTF.

There are many counts of this clonotype. This chain connects TRBV20-1 to TRBJ1-1; TRBD1 matches 7 bases. The CDR3 spans 12 residues. The J segment lost 4 bases and the V segment lost 7 bases, leaving 6 bases of the junction unmatched. CDR1 is DFQATT and CDR2 is SNEGSKA in the germline V gene (reference sequence). CDR3 loop: CSGPGQSTEAFF. The CDR3 region has the DNA TGCAGTGGCCCGGGACAGAGCACTGAAGCTTTCTTT.

This clonotype occurred many times. An end of the junction does not agree with germline; a read error may underlie this. CDR3 in DNA: TGTGCCAGCAGAAGAAGCCCGGGACAGGGAGAAGTTTTCTTT. Translation: CASRRSPGQGEVFF. The V call is TRBV27, the J call TRBJ1-1; 9 nucleotides match TRBD1. In germline, CDR1 is MNHEY, CDR2 SMNVEV (reference sequence). The CDR3 length is 14 residues.

This clonotype occurred many times. The chain combines TRBV25-1 with TRBJ2-5; the D gene is possibly TRBD2 (5 bases). Between the trimmed V and J ends, which lost 0 bases and 3 bases, there was a span of 14 bases. The germline V gene encodes CDR1 MGHDK and CDR2 SYGVNS. The CDR3 runs 16 residues. CDR3 bases: TGTGCCAGCAGTGAATATGGGATCGGGGTTAAAGAGACCCAGTACTTC. As protein: CASSEYGIGVKETQYF.